This TCR beta chain was found in a study of T cell responses to AZD1222 COVID-19 vaccine. Assay: immunoSEQ multiplex PCR; the TCRdb copy retains only in-frame clones and omits some. Of just over 80,000 clones listed, around 90% are singletons. Germline CDR1 reads MNHEY; CDR2 reads SVGAGI. The V end was cut by 7 bases, the J end by 5 bases, with 14 bases between. This CDR3 has 13 residues. The sequences come from peripheral blood, collected on day 0 of AZD1222 vaccination. The genes are TRBV6-5 and TRBJ1-1; D is uncertain. The receptor comes from an adult in good health. The chain's CDR3 is CASTNRAGTEAFF. CDR3 DNA sequence: TGTGCCAGCACCAATCGGGCGGGGACTGAAGCTTTCTTT.